The entry below describes one T cell receptor beta chain. Data came from immunoSEQ multiplex PCR; TCRdb stores just in-frame clones and leaves some out. The sample includes approximately 250,000 clones, about 87% seen only once; the top ten take roughly 5%. The sample belongs to a study of blood T cell repertoires in COVID-19. Germline CDR1 LGHDT, CDR2 YNNKEL (reference sequence). The trim removed 4 bases at V and 6 bases at J, leaving 11 bases unmatched. The CDR3 runs to 16 residues. The TCR was taken from a woman aged 55-69 years with COVID-19, enrolled during active disease. V gene TRBV3-1 (or the pseudogene TRBV3-2) combines with J gene TRBJ2-2, with 7 bases aligning to TRBD1. The specimen was peripheral blood. The CDR3 loop reads CASSPTTGRSAGELFF. In DNA, the CDR3 is TGTGCCAGCAGCCCAACGACAGGGCGCAGCGCCGGGGAGCTGTTTTTT.